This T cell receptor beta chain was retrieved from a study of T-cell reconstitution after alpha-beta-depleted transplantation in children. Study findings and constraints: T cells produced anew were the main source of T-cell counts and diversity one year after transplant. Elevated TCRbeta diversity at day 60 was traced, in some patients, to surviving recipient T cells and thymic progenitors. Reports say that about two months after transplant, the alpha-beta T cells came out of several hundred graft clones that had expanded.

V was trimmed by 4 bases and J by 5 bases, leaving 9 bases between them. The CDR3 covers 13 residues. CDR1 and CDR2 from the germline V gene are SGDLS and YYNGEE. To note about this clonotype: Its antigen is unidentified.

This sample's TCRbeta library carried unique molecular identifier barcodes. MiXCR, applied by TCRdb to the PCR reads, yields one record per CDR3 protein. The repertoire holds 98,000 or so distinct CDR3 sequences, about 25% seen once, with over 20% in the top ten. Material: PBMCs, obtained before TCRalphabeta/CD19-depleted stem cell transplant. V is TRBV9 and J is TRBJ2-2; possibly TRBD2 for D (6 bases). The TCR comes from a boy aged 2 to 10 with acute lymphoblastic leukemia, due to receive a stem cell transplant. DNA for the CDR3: TGTGCCAGCAGCTGGACTATTACCGGGGAGCTGTTTTTT. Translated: CASSWTITGELFF.